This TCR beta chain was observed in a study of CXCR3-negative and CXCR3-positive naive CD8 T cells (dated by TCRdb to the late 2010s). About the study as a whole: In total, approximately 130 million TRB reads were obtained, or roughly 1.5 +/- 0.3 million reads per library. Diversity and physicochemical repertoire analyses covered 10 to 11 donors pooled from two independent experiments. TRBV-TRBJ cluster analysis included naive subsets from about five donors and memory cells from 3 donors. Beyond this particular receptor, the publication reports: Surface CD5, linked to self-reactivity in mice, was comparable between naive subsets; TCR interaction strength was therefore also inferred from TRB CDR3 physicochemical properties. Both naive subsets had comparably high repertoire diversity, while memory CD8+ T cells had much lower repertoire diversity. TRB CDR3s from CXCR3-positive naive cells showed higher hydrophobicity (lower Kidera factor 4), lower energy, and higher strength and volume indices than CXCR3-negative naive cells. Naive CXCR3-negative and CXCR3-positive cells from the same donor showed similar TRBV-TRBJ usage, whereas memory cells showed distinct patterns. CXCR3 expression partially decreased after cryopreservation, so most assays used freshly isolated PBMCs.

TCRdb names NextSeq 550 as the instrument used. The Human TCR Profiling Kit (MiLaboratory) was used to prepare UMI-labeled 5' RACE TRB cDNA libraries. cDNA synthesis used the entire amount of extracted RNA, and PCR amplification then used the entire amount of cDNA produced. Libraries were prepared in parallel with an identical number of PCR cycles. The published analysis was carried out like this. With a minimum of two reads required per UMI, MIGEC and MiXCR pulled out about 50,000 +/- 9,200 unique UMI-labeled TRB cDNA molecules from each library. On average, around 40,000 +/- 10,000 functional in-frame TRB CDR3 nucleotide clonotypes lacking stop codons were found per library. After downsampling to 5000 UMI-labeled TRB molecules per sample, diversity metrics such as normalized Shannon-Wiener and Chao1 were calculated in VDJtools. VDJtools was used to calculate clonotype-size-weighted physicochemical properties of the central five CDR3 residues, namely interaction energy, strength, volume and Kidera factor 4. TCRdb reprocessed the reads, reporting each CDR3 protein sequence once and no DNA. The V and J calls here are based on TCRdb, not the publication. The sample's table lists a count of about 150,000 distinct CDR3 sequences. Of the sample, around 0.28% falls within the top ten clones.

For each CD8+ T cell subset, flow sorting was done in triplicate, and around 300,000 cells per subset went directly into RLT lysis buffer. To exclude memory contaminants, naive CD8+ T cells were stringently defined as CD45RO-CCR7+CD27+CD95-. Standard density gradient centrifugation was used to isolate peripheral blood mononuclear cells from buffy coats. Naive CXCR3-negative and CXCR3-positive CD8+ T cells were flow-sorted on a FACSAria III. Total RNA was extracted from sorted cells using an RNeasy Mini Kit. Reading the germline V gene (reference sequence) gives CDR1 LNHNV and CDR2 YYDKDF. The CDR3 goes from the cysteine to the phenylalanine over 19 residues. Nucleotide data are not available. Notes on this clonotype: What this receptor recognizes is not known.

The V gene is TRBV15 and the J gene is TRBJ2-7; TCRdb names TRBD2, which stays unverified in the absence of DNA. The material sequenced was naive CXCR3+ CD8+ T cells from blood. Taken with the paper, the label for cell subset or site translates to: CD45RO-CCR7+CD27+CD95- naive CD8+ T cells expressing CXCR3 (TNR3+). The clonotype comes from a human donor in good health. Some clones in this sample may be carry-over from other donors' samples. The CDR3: CATSRGPLESAGISYEQYF.